This TCR beta chain is drawn from a study of blood T cell repertoires in COVID-19. In the study overall: Material from acute and convalescent COVID-19 was sourced from the United States, Italy and Spain.

Trimming took off 4 bases at V and 3 bases at J, with 26 bases between the two ends. This CDR3 is built from 20 residues. Methods used by the authors: The assay estimated nucleated cells by amplifying reference gene primers. Method: immunoSEQ multiplex PCR; TCRdb's copy keeps in-frame clones and lacks some. The V and J calls and clone size are taken from that table; D and trimming were inferred from the DNA. The table records under 300,000 clones, about 80% of them present only once. Material for sequencing was peripheral blood. The chain has TRBV5-3 and TRBJ1-6; no definite D call. TRBV5-3 is an ORF, and what it does is uncertain. The clonotype originates from a woman aged 80 or over with active or convalescent COVID-19. Here the CDR3 reads CARSRNTVSLYVYYNSPLHF. The CDR3 DNA follows: TGTGCCAGAAGCCGTAATACAGTCTCTCTTTACGTTTACTATAATTCACCCCTCCACTTT.